This TCR beta chain emerged from a study of cytomegalovirus exposure and HLA in healthy donors. Study-level findings and limits: For most TCR sequences rarity was the rule, although some public TCRs occurred in many donors. Earlier analysis yielded a pattern in which most TCR beta V segments were productive about 90% or about 30% of the time. The listing of 150 or so TCR beta chains classed them as cytomegalovirus-associated.

Points on this clone: Its target is unknown.

The CDR3 has 17 amino acids. Germline values: CDR1 MDHEN, CDR2 SYDVKM. The V gene end was trimmed by 4 bases and the J gene end by 3 bases; junction bases not matched to a gene: 12. Primers for the PCR totalled 60 Vbeta and 13 Jbeta. Generated by immunoSEQ multiplex PCR, the TCRdb table keeps only in-frame clones and is missing some. The ten top clones account for 0.8% to 1%, within a sample of 130,000 to 150,000 clones. This clonotype was obtained from a male donor in good health and CMV-seronegative. Sequencing used PBMCs. The gene calls are TRBV28 and TRBJ1-5, with TRBD1 matching over 7 bases. Here the CDR3 reads CASSSVGQASLNQPQHF. For the CDR3, the DNA is TGTGCCAGCAGTTCCGTAGGACAGGCGAGCCTCAATCAGCCCCAGCATTTT.